Following are 27 T cell receptor beta chains from one sample sequenced in a study of T cells in Graves' hyperthyroidism and ophthalmopathy. TCR beta CDR3 sequences were amplified from RNA transcripts. A first-round RT-PCR of the TCR CDR3 used the HTBI primer set. Via MiXCR, TCRdb re-called the multiplex PCR reads, giving one row per CDR3 protein. The sample shows some 270,000 distinct CDR3 sequences, around 15% of them seen only once. The sequencing input was blood. These receptors came from a woman aged 40 to 50 with Graves' hyperthyroidism.

This sequence joins TRBV7-9 and TRBJ1-2; D not resolved. The CDR3 runs 14 residues. V was trimmed by 1 base and J by 4 bases, leaving 10 bases between them. The germline V gene encodes CDR1 SEHNR and CDR2 FQNEAQ (reference sequence). CDR3 bases: TGTGCCAGCAGCTTAGAAGTCAAGGGCTATGGCTACACCTTC. Its translation: CASSLEVKGYGYTF.

This clonotype was seen ten or more times. The CDR3 nucleotides are TGTGCCAGCAGCGTAGAGGGGGCGAACGGGGGCACTGAAGCTTTCTTT. Protein: CASSVEGANGGTEAFF. The chain joins TRBV9 to TRBJ1-1, with 7 bases that match TRBD1. The germline gives CDR1 SGDLS, CDR2 YYNGEE. CDR3 length: 16 amino acids. V gave up 0 bases and J gave up 4 bases; unmatched junction bases: 9.

The table lists this clonotype with many counts. This chain uses TRBV20-1 with TRBJ1-4, with D perhaps matching TRBD1 (5 bases). The CDR3 consists of 13 residues. Trimming removed 2 bases at V and 3 bases at J, with 7 bases between. CDR1 and CDR2 (germline): DFQATT, SNEGSKA (reference sequence). The CDR3 reads CSARQGSNEKLFF. The CDR3 DNA reads TGCAGTGCTAGACAGGGTTCTAATGAAAAACTGTTTTTT.

This clonotype was detected many times. The gene calls are TRBV20-1 and TRBJ1-2; 9 bases agree with TRBD1. V was clipped by 8 bases and J by 7 bases; unmatched bases: 17. The length of the CDR3 is 15 residues. The V gene's germline CDR1 is DFQATT and CDR2 SNEGSKA (reference sequence). CDR3 loop: CSFRAEGTGTAGYTF. The CDR3, as DNA: TGCAGTTTCCGGGCGGAAGGGACAGGGACCGCTGGCTACACCTTC.

This clonotype was counted ten times or more. The V gene is TRBV11-2, the J gene TRBJ2-5, with D perhaps TRBD2 (6 bases). The V gene lost 0 bases and the J gene lost 2 bases, with 10 bases spanning the gap. The CDR3 consists of 15 residues. Germline CDR1 is SGHAT and CDR2 is FQNNGV. The CDR3 is CASSLEVLAQETQYF. The CDR3 DNA sequence: TGTGCCAGCAGCTTAGAAGTGCTAGCGCAAGAGACCCAGTACTTC.

This clonotype has a handful of counts. A read error is possible here, since a much larger clone lies one base away. This chain connects TRBV3-1 to TRBJ1-1; 9 bases line up with TRBD1. Trimming at V came to 4 bases and at J to 4 bases, leaving 4 bases not matched to a gene. The CDR3 is 14 residues long. The V gene's germline CDR1 is LGHDT and CDR2 YNNKEL (reference sequence). The CDR3 DNA reads as TGTGCCAGCAGCCTTTGGACAGGGGTCACTGAAGCTTTCTTT. Translated, it gives CASSLWTGVTEAFF.

This clonotype occurred many times. This chain connects TRBV27 to TRBJ2-3; D is unresolved. Between the trimmed V and J ends, which lost 5 bases and 6 bases, there was a span of 6 bases. The CDR3 sequence is 11 residues long. CDR1 MNHEY and CDR2 SMNVEV come from the germline V gene (reference sequence). The DNA for the CDR3 is TGTGCCAGCAGTAACCAGGATACGCAGTATTTT. This codes for CASSNQDTQYF.

This clonotype was detected ten times or more. V and J are TRBV7-9 and TRBJ2-7; D perhaps matches TRBD2 (6 bases). The V end was cut by 5 bases, the J end by 6 bases, with 17 bases between. Germline lookup yields CDR1 SEHNR and CDR2 FQNEAQ (reference sequence). This CDR3 region has 14 residues. The CDR3 DNA is TGTGCCAGCAGCCGTTCCAGGGCCGGGGGCGAGCAGTACTTC. Translated: CASSRSRAGGEQYF.

This clonotype was seen at least ten times. This rearrangement joins TRBV2 to TRBJ2-1, with 14 bases fitting TRBD2. In germline, CDR1 is SNHLY, CDR2 FYNNEI. The J segment lost 9 bases and the V segment lost 10 bases, leaving 11 bases of the junction unmatched. The CDR3 sequence is 15 residues long. In nucleotides, the CDR3 is TGTGCCACCCCCCGGACTAGCGGGAGGAGTGGTGAGCAGTTCTTC. Translated, it gives CATPRTSGRSGEQFF.

V and J are TRBV7-9 and TRBJ2-5; 11 nucleotides align to TRBD1. The germline CDR1 and CDR2 sequences are SEHNR and FQNEAQ (reference sequence). The CDR3 consists of 20 residues. The V gene end was trimmed by 6 bases and the J gene end by 7 bases; junction bases not matched to a gene: 25. CDR3 sequence (DNA): TGTGCCAGCAGGCATTTTGCCCCCGGGCCGGACAGGGGGCCTCGGGTGACCCAGTACTTC. Its translation is CASRHFAPGPDRGPRVTQYF.

This clonotype was seen ten or more times. V and J are TRBV6-1 and TRBJ2-5; D is unclear. Trimming shortened V by 2 bases and J by 4 bases, and 14 bases separated the two germline ends. Per the germline V gene, CDR1 is MNHNS and CDR2 is SASEGT. The CDR3 is 15 amino acids. Here the CDR3 reads CASSETRRPRETQYF. Here the CDR3 DNA reads TGTGCCAGCAGTGAAACGAGGCGTCCACGAGAGACCCAGTACTTC.

Regarding this clonotype: A much larger clone differs by one base, so this may be a read error. The chain employs TRBV20-1 and TRBJ1-3; D is unclear. This CDR3 is 15 amino acids long. V shed 6 bases and J shed 0 bases, with 15 bases lying between them. Germline V gives CDR1 DFQATT, CDR2 SNEGSKA (reference sequence). CDR3 bases: TGCAGTGCCGAAGTACAGCCGGACTCTGGAAACACCATATATTTT. This gives the protein CSAEVQPDSGNTIYF.

This clonotype was observed many times. V usage is TRBV6-5 and J usage is TRBJ2-3; 9 positions match TRBD2. V was pared by 2 bases and J by 2 bases, with 5 bases of the junction left unmatched. CDR3 size: 16 residues. Germline values: CDR1 MNHEY, CDR2 SVGAGI. For the CDR3, the DNA is TGTGCCAGCAGTTACCATAGCGGGAGAAACACAGATACGCAGTATTTT. Its translation is CASSYHSGRNTDTQYF.

This clonotype was counted at least ten times. The V call is TRBV6-1, the J call TRBJ1-2; TRBD1 agrees at 7 bases. Germline-derived CDR1 and CDR2 are MNHNS and SASEGT. The CDR3 sequence is 13 residues long. Germline trimming cut 3 bases from V and 8 bases from J; bases unmatched to any gene: 6. The CDR3 loop is CASSEKGAEGYTF. DNA for the CDR3: TGTGCCAGCAGTGAGAAGGGGGCGGAGGGCTACACCTTC.

At least ten counts were recorded for this clonotype. The chain recombines TRBV2 with TRBJ1-5; TRBD1 aligns across 7 bases. J gave up 16 bases and V 1 base, and 10 bases lay outside the gene matches. The CDR3 covers 13 residues. CDR1 and CDR2 from the germline V gene are SNHLY and FYNNEI. The CDR3 loop reads CASSEETGMDSHF. CDR3 DNA sequence: TGTGCCAGCAGTGAAGAGACAGGGATGGATTCCCATTTT. Full variable domain (remainder filled in from reference TRBV2 and TRBJ1-5): EPEVTQTPSHQVTQMGQEVILRCVPISNHLYFYWYRQILGQKVEFLVSFYNNEISEKSEIFDDQFSVERPDGSNFTLKIRSTKLEDSAMYFCASSEETGMDSHFGDGTRLSIL.

The chain has TRBV9 and TRBJ2-2; 9 bases align to TRBD1. J gave up 3 bases and V 4 bases, and 7 bases lay outside the gene matches. Germline CDR1 SGDLS, CDR2 YYNGEE. This CDR3 contains 16 residues. This chain's CDR3 is CASSPRTGEYTGELFF. The CDR3 nucleotides are TGTGCCAGCAGCCCCCGGACAGGGGAATACACCGGGGAGCTGTTTTTT. Combining the CDR3 with reference TRBV9 and TRBJ2-2 gives the whole variable domain DSGVTQTPKHLITATGQRVTLRCSPRSGDLSVYWYQQSLDQGLQFLIQYYNGEERAKGNILERFSAQQFPDLHSELNLSSLELGDSALYFCASSPRTGEYTGELFFGEGSRLTVL.

This clonotype occurred many times. The chain uses TRBV3-1 and TRBJ2-7; 16 bases match TRBD2. With 4 bases clipped from V and 5 bases from J, the junction kept 2 bases outside the gene matches. This CDR3 has 15 residues. CDR1 and CDR2 (germline): LGHDT, YNNKEL (reference sequence). Here the CDR3 reads CASSPGTSGRDEQYF. CDR3 sequence (DNA): TGTGCCAGCAGCCCCGGGACTAGCGGGAGGGACGAGCAGTACTTC.

This clonotype was observed at least ten times. J is TRBJ1-3 and V is TRBV28; D might be TRBD1 (6 bases). The germline V and J ends were trimmed by 7 bases and 2 bases, with 12 bases remaining between them. The germline V gene has CDR1 MDHEN and CDR2 SYDVKM. This CDR3 contains 14 residues. Written as DNA, the CDR3 is TGTGCCAGCATCGAACAGGGCGCTGGAAACACCATATATTTT. Translated, it gives CASIEQGAGNTIYF.

This clonotype was detected many times. The chain uses TRBV2 and TRBJ2-1; a weak D match, TRBD1 (6 bases). V lost 5 bases and J 6 bases, leaving 8 bases between the germline ends. This CDR3 is 12 amino acids long. Germline assignment: CDR1 SNHLY and CDR2 FYNNEI. The CDR3 is CASSRDINEQFF. In nucleotides, the CDR3 is TGTGCCAGCAGTCGGGACATCAATGAGCAGTTCTTC.

The V and J genes are TRBV7-9 and TRBJ1-5; no definite D call. This CDR3 has 11 residues. V was shortened by 1 base and J by 11 bases, with 6 bases between the two germline ends. CDR1 is SEHNR, CDR2 FQNEAQ, per germline (reference sequence). CDR3 coding DNA: TGTGCCAGCAGCTTAGGTGGAACCCAGCATTTT. This gives the protein CASSLGGTQHF.

This clonotype was seen many times. The V gene is TRBV2, the J gene TRBJ2-1, with D uncertain. The CDR3 length is 11 residues. The germline CDR1 and CDR2 sequences are SNHLY and FYNNEI. The V gene lost 5 bases and the J gene lost 8 bases, with 7 bases spanning the gap. The DNA for the CDR3 is TGTGCCAGCAGTTTGGGCCATGAGCAGTTCTTC. Its protein is CASSLGHEQFF.

The sample holds many counts of this clonotype. V and J are TRBV2 and TRBJ1-2; 9 positions match TRBD1. The CDR3 consists of 15 residues. Germline CDR1 reads SNHLY; CDR2 reads FYNNEI. The V segment lost 6 bases and the J segment 3 bases; nucleotides outside the gene matches: 8. The CDR3 bases are TGTGCCAGCAGGGGACCGGGACAGGGCCACTATGGCTACACCTTC. It specifies CASRGPGQGHYGYTF. The variable domain in full, with the rest retrieved from reference TRBV2 and TRBJ1-2, is EPEVTQTPSHQVTQMGQEVILRCVPISNHLYFYWYRQILGQKVEFLVSFYNNEISEKSEIFDDQFSVERPDGSNFTLKIRSTKLEDSAMYFCASRGPGQGHYGYTFGSGTRLTVV.

A few counts support this clonotype. The rearrangement joins TRBV19 to TRBJ1-2, with TRBD1 matching over 11 bases. CDR1 and CDR2 from the germline V gene are LNHDA and SQIVND (reference sequence). This CDR3 spans 14 amino acids. J was trimmed by 4 bases and V by 5 bases; bases with no gene match: 3. The CDR3 nucleotides are TGTGCCAGTAGTCGAGGGACAGGGGGCTATGGCTACACCTTC. This sequence encodes CASSRGTGGYGYTF.

This clonotype was detected ten times or more. The chain joins TRBV29-1 to TRBJ2-7; 10 bases fit TRBD1. The germline V gene encodes CDR1 SQVTM and CDR2 ANQGSEA. This CDR3 is 13 amino acids long. J lost 0 bases, V lost 7 bases, and 3 bases had no gene match. The CDR3, as DNA: TGCAGCGCTTGGGACAGGGGCTCCTACGAGCAGTACTTC. Protein: CSAWDRGSYEQYF.

The DNA of the CDR3 is TGTGCCAGCAGGCAGGGGGTAGGGACAGATACGCAGTATTTT. Protein: CASRQGVGTDTQYF. The rearrangement joins TRBV6-1 to TRBJ2-3; TRBD1 agrees at 7 bases. Germline V gives CDR1 MNHNS, CDR2 SASEGT. Germline trimming cut 6 bases from V and 3 bases from J; bases unmatched to any gene: 6. This CDR3 contains 14 residues.

As for this clonotype: This may be a read error: a much more frequent sequence differs by one nucleotide. The V call is TRBV12-3 or TRBV12-4, the J call TRBJ1-5, with a weak D call TRBD1 (6 bases). V was pared by 8 bases and J by 7 bases, with 18 bases between. The CDR3 has 14 residues. CDR3 bases: TGTGCCAGCTCAGGTGGGGGGGCCGAGCAGCCCCAGCATTTT. Its translation is CASSGGGAEQPQHF.

There are a few counts of this clonotype. The chain uses TRBV11-3 and TRBJ2-1; TRBD2 might be the D (5 bases). Germline V gene data show CDR1 as SGHNT and CDR2 as YENEEA. Trimming took off 2 bases at V and 2 bases at J, with 10 bases between the two ends. There are 15 residues in the CDR3. CDR3 loop: CASSLRRATYNEQFF. The DNA for the CDR3 is TGTGCCAGCAGCTTAAGGCGGGCCACCTACAATGAGCAGTTCTTC.